One T cell receptor (beta chain) is described in this entry. Original data processing: Reference gene primer amplification gave nucleated cell count estimates. The assay was immunoSEQ multiplex PCR, and TCRdb's table has in-frame clones only and misses some. V, J and clone size are taken as reported in that table, and D and trimming were inferred from the DNA itself. The sample lists about 180,000 clones, roughly 86% occurring once. This sample stems from a study of blood T cell repertoires in COVID-19. Study-level information: Collection of acute and convalescent COVID-19 samples took place in the United States, Italy and Spain. PBMCs, B-cell-depleted T cells, or T cells were the source of the cDNA or gDNA that made up the material.

Trimming pared 0 bases from V and 5 bases from J, leaving 13 bases between. The CDR3 length is 15 residues. Germline CDR1 reads LGHNA; CDR2 reads YNFKEQ. The source is a woman aged 45 to 65 with acute or convalescent COVID-19. V is TRBV4-2 and J is TRBJ2-5, with D possibly being TRBD1 (6 bases). Sequencing was performed on peripheral blood. CDR3 amino acids: CASSQEWNRVETQYF. The CDR3 bases are TGTGCCAGCAGCCAAGAGTGGAACAGGGTGGAGACCCAGTACTTC.